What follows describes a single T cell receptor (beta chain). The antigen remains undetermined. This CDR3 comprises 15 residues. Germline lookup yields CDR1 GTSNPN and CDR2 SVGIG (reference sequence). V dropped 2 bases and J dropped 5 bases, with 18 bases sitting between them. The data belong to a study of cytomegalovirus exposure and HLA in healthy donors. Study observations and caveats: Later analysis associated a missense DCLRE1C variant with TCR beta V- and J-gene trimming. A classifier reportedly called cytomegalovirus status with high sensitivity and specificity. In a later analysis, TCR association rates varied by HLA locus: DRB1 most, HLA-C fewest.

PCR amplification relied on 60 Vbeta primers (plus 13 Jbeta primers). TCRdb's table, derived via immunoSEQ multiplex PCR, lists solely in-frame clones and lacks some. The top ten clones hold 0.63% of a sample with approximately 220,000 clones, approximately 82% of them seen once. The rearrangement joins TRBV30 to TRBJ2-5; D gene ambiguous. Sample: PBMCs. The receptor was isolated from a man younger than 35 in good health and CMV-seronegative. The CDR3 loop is CAWSPGHEIRETQYF. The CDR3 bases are TGTGCCTGGAGTCCGGGTCATGAGATAAGGGAGACCCAGTACTTC.